The rows below give T cell receptor beta chains drawn from one sample of a study of T cell changes during pregnancy in multiple sclerosis. Sequencing was performed with immunoSEQ multiplex PCR; in TCRdb, only in-frame clones are kept and a portion is missing. The sample has around 32,000 clones; 80% to 90% are singletons. Material: CD8+ T cells from peripheral blood mononuclear cells, obtained in the third trimester of pregnancy. These receptors all stem from a female donor with multiple sclerosis, enrolled in a pregnancy study. Both conserved end residues are part of each CDR3. D genes are given only for firm matches. Some rows have no size entry. The others give once, few or many, or a class for an expanded clone.

V	D	size	J	DNA	CDR3
TRBV6-6	TRBD1	.	TRBJ2-2	TGTGCCAGCAGTTACAGGACAGGGGGTCTCACCGGGGAGCTGTTTTTT	CASSYRTGGLTGELFF
TRBV9	.	.	TRBJ2-2	TGTGCCAGCAGCGCATACAGGGCCGGGTTAGCCGGGGAGCTGTTTTTT	CASSAYRAGLAGELFF
TRBV4-2	TRBD1	.	TRBJ2-2	TGTGCCAGCAGCCAAAAAGGGACAGGCCCTACCGGGGAGCTGTTTTTT	CASSQKGTGPTGELFF
TRBV28	.	few	TRBJ2-2	TGTGCCAGCAGCCCGGACTCCGGCAACACCGGGGAGCTGTTTTTT	CASSPDSGNTGELFF
TRBV5-1	TRBD1	.	TRBJ2-1	TGCGCCAGCAGCTCGAAACGACAGGGCTACAATGAGCAGTTCTTC	CASSSKRQGYNEQFF
TRBV2	TRBD1	.	TRBJ1-2	TGTGCCAGCAGACAGGGGAACTATGGCTACACCTTC	CASRQGNYGYTF
TRBV7-8	.	.	TRBJ1-3	TGTGCCAGCAGCTTAGACCCGGGGAATGCTGGAAACACCATATATTTT	CASSLDPGNAGNTIYF
TRBV10-3	.	.	TRBJ2-5	TGTGCCATCAGTGAGAACCCACAGGGATCGTACGAGACCCAGTACTTC	CAISENPQGSYETQYF
TRBV4-1	TRBD1	.	TRBJ1-1	TGCGCCAGCAGCCCAGTGGAGGGACAGGGGGGGAACACTGAAGCTTTCTTT	CASSPVEGQGGNTEAFF
TRBV2	.	.	TRBJ1-1	TGTGCCTCGCCCTGGGGCCCGAATGTGGGGGCTTTCTTT	CASPWGPNVGAFF
TRBV6-1	TRBD2	once	TRBJ2-7	TGTGCCAGCAGTGAAAGGAGACTAGCGGGAGGACGACAGTACTTC	CASSERRLAGGRQYF
TRBV5-1	TRBD2	.	TRBJ2-5	TGCGCCAGCAGCTACTCCTTAGCGGGAGGGTCTAGTTGGACCCAGTACTTC	CASSYSLAGGSSWTQYF
TRBV23-1	.	.	TRBJ1-6	TGCGCCAGCAGGAATGGGGGGGAGAGACCGTTCGTGTATAATTCACCCCTCCACTTT	CASRNGGERPFVYNSPLHF
TRBV5-6	TRBD2	.	TRBJ2-5	TGTGCCAGCAGCTTGGGGGGGGGTGAGACCCAGTACTTC	CASSLGGGETQYF
TRBV10-3	TRBD1	.	TRBJ1-2	TGTGCCATCAGCCGGGACAGGGACTACTATGGCTACACCTTC	CAISRDRDYYGYTF
TRBV10-2	.	once	TRBJ2-7	TGCGCCAGCATGAGAAGCTCCTACGAGCAGTACTTC	CASMRSSYEQYF
TRBV6-6	TRBD2	.	TRBJ2-1	TGTGCCAGCAGTAAGCGGGACGGCGATGAGCAGTTCTTC	CASSKRDGDEQFF
TRBV10-3	.	.	TRBJ2-2	TGTGCCATCCAGAGACTAGTTCCCGGGGAGCTGTTTTTT	CAIQRLVPGELFF
TRBV4-2	TRBD2	.	TRBJ2-1	TGTGCCAGCAGCCAAGATATGAGGGAGGGAGAGCAGTTCTTC	CASSQDMREGEQFF
TRBV7-8	.	.	TRBJ1-1	TGTGCCAGCAGCTTCGGGAGGGGGGGAGTTAACACTGAAGCTTTCTTT	CASSFGRGGVNTEAFF
TRBV6-1	TRBD2	.	TRBJ2-7	TGTGCCAGCAGTGAGCTGTTAGGGAAGCGGGGGGGCCTCGAGCAGTACTTC	CASSELLGKRGGLEQYF
TRBV5-4	TRBD1	.	TRBJ2-4	TGTGCCAGCAGCGGATCGGGACAGGGGCCATACATAGGTAACATTCAGTACTTC	CASSGSGQGPYIGNIQYF
TRBV7-9	.	few	TRBJ1-5	TGTGCCAGCAGCGCAGGGCACAATCAGCCCCAGCATTTT	CASSAGHNQPQHF
TRBV28	.	few	TRBJ2-7	TGTGCCAGCAGTTTTAGACCAGGGTTTAACGAGCAGTACTTC	CASSFRPGFNEQYF
TRBV4-1	.	.	TRBJ1-2	TGCGCCAGCAGCCAAACCGTAGCTAACTATGGCTACACCTTC	CASSQTVANYGYTF